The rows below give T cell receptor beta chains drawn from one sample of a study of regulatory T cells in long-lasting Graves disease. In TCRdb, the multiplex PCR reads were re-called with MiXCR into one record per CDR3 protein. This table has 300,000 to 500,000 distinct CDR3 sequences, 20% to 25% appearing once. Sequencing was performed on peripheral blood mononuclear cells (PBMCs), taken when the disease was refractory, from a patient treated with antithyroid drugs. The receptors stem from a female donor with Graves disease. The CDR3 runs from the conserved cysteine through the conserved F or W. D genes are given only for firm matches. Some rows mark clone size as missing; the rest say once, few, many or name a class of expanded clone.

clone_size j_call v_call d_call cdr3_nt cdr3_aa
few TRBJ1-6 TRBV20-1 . TGCAGTGCGAGTGGGCAGTCGGGTAATTCACCCCTCCACTTT CSASGQSGNSPLHF
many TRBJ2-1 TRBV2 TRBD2 TGTGCCAGCAGGGAACTAGCGAGCTCCTACAATGAGCAGTTCTTC CASRELASSYNEQFF
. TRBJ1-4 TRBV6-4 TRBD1 TGTGCCGGCACCGGGACAGAGGCAACTAATGAAAAACTGTTTTTT CAGTGTEATNEKLFF
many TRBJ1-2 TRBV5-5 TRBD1 TGTGCCAGCAGCTTCAGGGACAGGGACTATGGCTACACCTTC CASSFRDRDYGYTF
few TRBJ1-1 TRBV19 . TGTGCCAGTAGTAAGTTCCTCAACACTGAAGCTTTCTTT CASSKFLNTEAFF
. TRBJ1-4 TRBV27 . TGTGCCAGCAGTTTATTGGGGGCTAATGAAAAACTGTTTTTT CASSLLGANEKLFF
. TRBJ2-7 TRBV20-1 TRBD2 TGCAGTGCTAGTGGTGTTAGCGGGAGGGATAGCTACGAGCAGTACTTC CSASGVSGRDSYEQYF
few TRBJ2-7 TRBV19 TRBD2 TGTGCCAGTAGTGTAGCGGGAGGGCCTTCTCGTATAACATTC CASSVAGGPSRITF
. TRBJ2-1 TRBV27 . TGTGCCAGCAGTCAATCCAACTCCTACAATGAGCAGTTCTTC CASSQSNSYNEQFF
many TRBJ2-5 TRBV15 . TGTGCCACCAGCAGAGGAGGGCAGGCCAAAGAGACCCAGTACTTC CATSRGGQAKETQYF
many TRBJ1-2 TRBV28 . TGTGCCAGCAGTTACGCCCGGGACGGGGACTATGGCTACACCTTC CASSYARDGDYGYTF
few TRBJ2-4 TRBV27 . TGTGCCAGCAGTTCCAATCGGGGATACCCCGAGATCAACATTCAGTACTTC CASSSNRGYPEINIQYF
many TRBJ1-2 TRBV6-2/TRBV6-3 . TGTGCCAGCAGCGACGGATACTATGGCTACACCTTC CASSDGYYGYTF
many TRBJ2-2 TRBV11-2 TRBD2 TGTGCCAGCAGCTTGTGGCGGGAGGCCGGGGAGCTGTTTTTT CASSLWREAGELFF
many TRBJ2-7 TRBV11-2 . TGTGCCAGCAGCTTAGTTCTCGGGAGCTCCTACGAGCAGTACTTC CASSLVLGSSYEQYF
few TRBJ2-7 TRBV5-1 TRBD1 TGCGCCAGCAGCTCATTCGGGACAGGCTACGAGCAGTACTTC CASSSFGTGYEQYF
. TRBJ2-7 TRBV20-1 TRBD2 TGCAGTGCTAGTCCCCTCCCATCCCCCGAAACTAGCGGGAGGGCCGGTGAGCAGTACTTC CSASPLPSPETSGRAGEQYF
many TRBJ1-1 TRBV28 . TGTGCCAGCAGTTTCATAGGGAACACTGAAGCTTTCTTT CASSFIGNTEAFF
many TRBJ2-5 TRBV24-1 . TGTGCCACCAGTGACCCCAAGGGAGGAGAGACCCAGTACTTC CATSDPKGGETQYF
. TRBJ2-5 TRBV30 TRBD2 TGTGCCTGGAGTGAACTAGCGGGAGGTGGAGAGACCCAGTACTTC CAWSELAGGGETQYF
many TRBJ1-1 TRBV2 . TGTGCCAGCAGTGAGTGGGGAAACACTGAAGCTTTCTTT CASSEWGNTEAFF
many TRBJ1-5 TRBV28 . TGTGCCAGCAGTCCTAGGTCTTTAGGCAATCAGCCCCAGCATTTT CASSPRSLGNQPQHF
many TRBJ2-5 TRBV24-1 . TGTGCCACCAGTGACCCGCGGACAAGGGTGGAGACCCAGTACTTC CATSDPRTRVETQYF
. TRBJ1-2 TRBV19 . TGTGCCAGTAGTATAGATGCCAGCAACTATGGCTACACCTTC CASSIDASNYGYTF
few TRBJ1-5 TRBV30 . TGTGCCTGGGCGTTGGGGGACGTTGAGCCCCAGCATTTT CAWALGDVEPQHF
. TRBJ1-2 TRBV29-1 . TGCAGCGCTGGGGCGGTGGGCTATGGCTACACCTTC CSAGAVGYGYTF
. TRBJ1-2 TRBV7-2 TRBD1 TGTGCCAGCAGCAGGAGGACAGGAGAGAACTATGGCTACACCTTC CASSRRTGENYGYTF
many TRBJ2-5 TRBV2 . TGTGCCAGCAGTGAAGCGCCAATTAGCGGAACCGACTGGGGCCAAGAGACCCAGTACTTC CASSEAPISGTDWGQETQYF
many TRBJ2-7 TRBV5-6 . TGTGCCAGCAGCCCCGGGACCAACTACGAGCAGTACTTC CASSPGTNYEQYF
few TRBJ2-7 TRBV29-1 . TGCAGCGTTGTCCTAGGAGGGTCATACGAGCAGTACTTC CSVVLGGSYEQYF
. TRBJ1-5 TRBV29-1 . TGCAGCGTAGAAGACGGCACCGATCAGCCCCAGCATTTT CSVEDGTDQPQHF
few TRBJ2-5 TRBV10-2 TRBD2 TGCGCCAGCAGTGAAGTAGCGGGAGCGAGTGAGACCCAGTACTTC CASSEVAGASETQYF
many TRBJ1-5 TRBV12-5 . TGTGCTAGTGGACTCTACATAACGGGTCAGTACTCCACCATAGTTAGCAATCAGCCCCAGCATTTT CASGLYITGQYSTIVSNQPQHF
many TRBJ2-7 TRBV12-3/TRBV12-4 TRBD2 TGTGCCAGCAGTCCATGGACTAGCGGGAGGGGCGAGCAGTACTTC CASSPWTSGRGEQYF
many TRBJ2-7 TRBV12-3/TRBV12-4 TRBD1 TGTGCCAGCAGCTGGACAGGGGGCGAGCAGTACTTC CASSWTGGEQYF
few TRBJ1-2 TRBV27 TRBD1 TGTGCCAGCAGTCAAGGACAGGGGGCAATCTATGGCTACACCTTC CASSQGQGAIYGYTF
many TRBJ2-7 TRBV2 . TGTGCCAGCAGTGAAACCCACGAGCAGTACTTC CASSETHEQYF
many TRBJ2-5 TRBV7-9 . TGTGCCAGCAGCTTAGCGTTCCCGGGCTTGAATGAGACCCAGTACTTC CASSLAFPGLNETQYF
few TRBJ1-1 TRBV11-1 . TGTGCCAGCAGCTTATTGGTGGGGACCCGTAGGGGTAGCACTGAAGCTTTCTTT CASSLLVGTRRGSTEAFF
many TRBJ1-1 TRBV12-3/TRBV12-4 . TGTGCCAGCAGCCTAACAGGGTCGAACACTGAAGCTTTCTTT CASSLTGSNTEAFF
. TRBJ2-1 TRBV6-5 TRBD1 TGTGCCAGCAGTTTCAGCGACAGGGTCCGCAATGAGCAGTTCTTC CASSFSDRVRNEQFF
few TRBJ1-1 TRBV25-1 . TGTGCCAGCAGTGCCGGAGGTCCTAGAACAACTGAAGCTTTCTTT CASSAGGPRTTEAFF
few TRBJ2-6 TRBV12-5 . TGTGCTAGTGGTTTGGCCTCAGGGGTCTCTGGGGCCAACGTCCTGACTTTC CASGLASGVSGANVLTF
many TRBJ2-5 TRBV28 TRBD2 TGTGCCAGCCGACCGACTAGCGGCCCAACAGGGACCCAGTACTTC CASRPTSGPTGTQYF
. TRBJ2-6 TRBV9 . TGTGCCAGCAGCGTATGGAGCTCTGGGGCCAACGTCCTGACTTTC CASSVWSSGANVLTF
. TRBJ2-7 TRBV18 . TGTGCCAGCTCACCACCCGACAGATCCGAGCAGTACTTC CASSPPDRSEQYF
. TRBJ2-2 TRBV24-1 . TGTGCCACCAGTGATTTGTGGACTCAGAACACCGGGGAGCTGTTTTTT CATSDLWTQNTGELFF